This T cell receptor (beta chain) emerged from a study of prognosis after radiotherapy for stage I lung cancer. Study summary: Tumor types were squamous cell carcinoma in about seven patients, adenocarcinoma in some twelve. A median of approximately 7 months after radiotherapy, distant metastases were seen in several patients, while no significant progression was shown by 15. Study-wide findings and caveats: Following stereotactic body radiation therapy, patients who went on to develop distant metastases had lower Shannon entropy.

The CDR3 loop spans 13 amino acids. Germline V lookup: CDR1 LNHDA, CDR2 SQIVND (reference sequence). Deletions cut 7 bases from V and 4 bases from J, with 13 bases between. By two-round multiplex PCR, the TCR beta CDR3 was amplified from genomic DNA. During first-round PCR, primers specific to each TRBV and TRBJ gene were used. Each CDR3 protein gets one entry after TCRdb re-called the multiplex PCR reads with MiXCR. Counted here are 25,000 to 35,000 distinct CDR3 sequences, roughly 50% occurring once; the ten biggest clones make up more than 12%. This clonotype ranks as medium-sized. Antigen specificity is unknown. Blood draws of roughly 6 milliliters of peripheral blood occurred at each of two time points.

The origin of this receptor is a donor at least 50 years old with non-small cell lung cancer. Material: PBMCs, obtained before or after stereotactic body radiation therapy (not recorded which). V gene TRBV19 combines with J gene TRBJ1-1, with a weak D call TRBD1 (6 bases). The CDR3 DNA reads as TGTGCCAGTACGGAGGGGGTGGGCACTGAAGCTTTCTTT. It yields the protein CASTEGVGTEAFF.